The following is a T cell receptor beta chain sequence with its context. Cohort placement rested on clinical history that participants reported themselves. The data stem from a study of blood T cell repertoires in COVID-19. Per the germline V gene, CDR1 is ENHRY and CDR2 is SYGVKD. V was shortened by 3 bases and J by 8 bases, with 13 bases between the two germline ends. This CDR3 spans 13 amino acids. Method: immunoSEQ multiplex PCR; TCRdb's copy keeps in-frame clones and lacks some. The sample comprises a few hundred thousand clones, about 85% of which are singletons, and under 7% rests with the top ten.

The material sequenced was PBMCs or T cells enriched from blood (not recorded which). This chain connects TRBV10-3 to TRBJ1-2, with D possibly being TRBD1 (5 bases). The receptor comes from a woman in her 50s who had been exposed to COVID-19. CDR3 amino acids: CAISEGREGGYTF. The DNA for the CDR3 is TGTGCCATCAGTGAAGGCAGGGAGGGGGGCTACACCTTC.